The 12 T cell receptor beta chains presented below share a single source sample, sequenced in a study of identical twins. TCRdb re-analysed the 5' RACE reads in MiXCR, keeping a single row per CDR3 protein. The sample yields around 500,000 distinct CDR3 sequences, 12% to 15% seen once. These data were also reused for a study on yellow fever vaccine responses in identical twins.

The sample comprised CD4+ T cells sorted from blood. Receptor source: a woman aged 18-30 years in good health.

J is TRBJ2-2 and V is TRBV29-1; D may be TRBD2 (6 bases). Germline assignment: CDR1 SQVTM and CDR2 ANQGSEA. Trimming removed 7 bases from V and 8 bases from J, with 17 bases in between. This CDR3 has 13 amino acids. CDR3 protein: CSGVVGGSGELFF. The DNA for the CDR3 is TGCAGCGGCGTGGTGGGAGGCTCTGGGGAGCTGTTTTTT.

This clonotype was seen many times. The chain recombines TRBV5-1 with TRBJ1-1; no definite D call. Trimming shortened V by 2 bases and J by 2 bases, and 10 bases separated the two germline ends. Germline V lookup: CDR1 SGHRS, CDR2 YFSETQ. This CDR3 is built from 14 residues. The DNA of the CDR3 is TGCGCCAGCAGCTTATCAGTACCCAACACTGAAGCTTTCTTT. It codes for CASSLSVPNTEAFF.

This clonotype has only a few counts. The gene calls are TRBV5-1 and TRBJ2-5; D is perhaps TRBD2 (6 bases). The germline gives CDR1 SGHRS, CDR2 YFSETQ. V was pared by 2 bases and J by 2 bases, with 10 bases between. The CDR3 consists of 14 residues. CDR3 region: CASSLTAGQETQYF. In DNA, the CDR3 is TGCGCCAGCAGCTTAACCGCGGGACAAGAGACCCAGTACTTC.

At least ten counts were recorded for this clonotype. V and J are TRBV5-1 and TRBJ2-2; D is unresolved. Per germline, CDR1 SGHRS and CDR2 YFSETQ. This CDR3 is built from 17 residues. Between the trimmed V and J ends, which lost 2 bases and 0 bases, there was a span of 14 bases. CDR3 coding DNA: TGCGCCAGCAGCTTCGCCCCGCGTCAGGCGAACACCGGGGAGCTGTTTTTT. Its protein product is CASSFAPRQANTGELFF.

This clonotype was counted only a few times. This chain links TRBV4-2 with TRBJ2-7; maybe TRBD1 (6 bases). Germline CDR1 is LGHNA and CDR2 is YNFKEQ. The CDR3 is made up of 14 amino acids. Trimming pared 4 bases from V and 2 bases from J, leaving 12 bases between. Written as DNA, the CDR3 is TGTGCCAGCAGCCGGTTGGGGGACACCTACGAGCAGTACTTC. Amino acid sequence: CASSRLGDTYEQYF.

There are a few counts of this clonotype. V gene TRBV20-1 combines with J gene TRBJ1-3; the D is unclear. This CDR3 is built from 15 residues. V lost 0 bases and J lost 1, with 10 bases in between. Looked up from germline, CDR1 is DFQATT and CDR2 is SNEGSKA (reference sequence). CDR3 loop: CSARDLGGSGNTIYF. The CDR3 DNA sequence: TGCAGTGCTAGAGATTTGGGAGGGTCTGGAAACACCATATATTTT.

The chain couples TRBV29-1 to TRBJ2-7, with 9 bases fitting TRBD1. Trimming cost V 4 bases and J 4 bases; bases outside gene matches: 5. From germline, CDR1 is SQVTM and CDR2 ANQGSEA. This CDR3 region has 13 residues. CDR3 coding DNA: TGCAGCGTTGGACAGGGGGAGGTTTACGAGCAGTACTTC. Amino acids: CSVGQGEVYEQYF.

The sample holds a few counts of this clonotype. The V call is TRBV7-9, the J call TRBJ2-2, with 10 bases fitting TRBD2. The V and J ends lost 4 bases and 1 base, in that order; junction bases with no gene match: 6. This CDR3 has 17 amino acids. Germline loops: CDR1 SEHNR, CDR2 FQNEAQ (reference sequence). This CDR3 is CASSSRTSGQNTGELFF. CDR3 sequence (DNA): TGTGCCAGCAGCTCCCGGACTAGCGGACAGAACACCGGGGAGCTGTTTTTT.

A few counts support this clonotype. J is TRBJ2-1 and V is TRBV10-3, with 14 nucleotides matching TRBD2. The CDR3 consists of 14 residues. After removal of 10 bases from V and 9 bases from J, the junction contained 8 bases not matched to a gene. Germline V gene sequence: CDR1 ENHRY, CDR2 SYGVKD. The CDR3 DNA is TGTGCCACAGGACTAGCGGGAGGATATGGTGAGCAGTTCTTC. Its protein product is CATGLAGGYGEQFF.

This chain connects TRBV5-1 to TRBJ2-5, with 7 bases lining up with TRBD1. The CDR3 runs 13 residues. The germline V gene has CDR1 SGHRS and CDR2 YFSETQ. Trimming removed 5 bases from V and 3 bases from J; junction bases left unmatched: 4. The CDR3 loop is CASRGQLEETQYF. The CDR3 region has the DNA TGCGCCAGCAGGGGACAGCTAGAAGAGACCCAGTACTTC. The whole variable domain, remainder taken from reference TRBV5-1 and TRBJ2-5, is KAGVTQTPRYLIKTRGQQVTLSCSPISGHRSVSWYQQTPGQGLQFLFEYFSETQRNKGNFPGRFSGRQFSNSRSEMNVSTLELGDSALYLCASRGQLEETQYFGPGTRLLVL.

This clonotype was observed a few times. V is TRBV20-1 and J is TRBJ2-1, with D perhaps being TRBD1 or TRBD2 (6 bases each). The germline V and J ends were trimmed by 6 bases and 0 bases, with 15 bases remaining between them. This CDR3 is 15 amino acids long. Germline-derived CDR1 and CDR2 are DFQATT and SNEGSKA (reference sequence). The CDR3 coding sequence is TGCAGTGCCCCCGTGGGGGGCAACTCCTACAATGAGCAGTTCTTC. Protein sequence: CSAPVGGNSYNEQFF.

The gene calls are TRBV28 and TRBJ1-5; a possible D gene is TRBD1 (5 bases). This CDR3 spans 15 amino acids. CDR1 is MDHEN and CDR2 is SYDVKM in the germline V gene. V was clipped by 6 bases and J by 0 bases, with 12 bases between them. CDR3 sequence (DNA): TGTGCCAGCAGAAATAATCAGGGTAGCAATCAGCCCCAGCATTTT. Protein: CASRNNQGSNQPQHF.